The entry below gives a single T cell receptor (beta chain) sequence along with its context. By its share of the sample, this clone is medium-sized (0.01 to 0.1%). The antigen it binds to is not known. Per-nucleotide qualities are absent, and no much larger clonotype sits a single base away. This entry is derived from a study of personalized T cell therapy for brain tumors (dated by TCRdb to the early 2020s). General notes on the study: Identification of tumor-restricted peptides relied on a proteogenomic approach that merged mass spectrometry-based proteomic data with sequencing of the tumor's DNA/RNA.

An RNeasy Mini Kit was used to extract RNA from the peptide-stimulated T cells, and that RNA served as input for TCR beta CDR3 sequencing. The immunoSEQ platform was used at survey-level resolution to carry out TCR Vbeta CDR3 sequencing. In the paper's pipeline: The sequence results were analyzed and compiled using immunoSEQ ANALYZER v3.0. Here the immuneACCESS table is served through TCRdb, limited to in-frame sequences with V and J called. Missing clones are a known gap in these copies; in checked studies unresolved V genes cover under half, and the rest lacks a known reason. The DNA was the basis for D and trimming; V, J and clone size are from that table. This sample lists about 1,800 clones; less than 25% were detected once. The ten top clones hold 40% to 50% of the sample. PBMCs were isolated by Ficoll density gradient centrifugation, and adherent monocytes were differentiated into dendritic cells with IL-4 and GM-CSF. Irradiated peptide-loaded DCs were co-cultured with non-adherent cells at a 1:10 ratio, with fresh peptide-loaded DCs used to restimulate the proliferating cells on day 7. Culture cytokines were IL-6, IL-7, IL-12 and IL-15 for the first stimulation, IL-7 plus IL-2 for the second, and IL-2 alone for the third. The expanded cells used for TCR sequencing were cryopreserved before use.

This sequence originates from a human donor with medulloblastoma. Input material: a T cell product expanded with peptides in culture.

The CDR3 reads CASSQDYNEQFF. The nucleotides are TGCGCCAGCAGCCAAGACTACAATGAGCAGTTCTTC. The chain links TRBV4-1 with TRBJ2-1; no D gene is confidently identified. The CDR1 and CDR2 encoded by the germline V gene are MGHRA and YSYEKL. Deletion took 0 bases off V and 3 bases off J, with a span of 0 bases between the germline ends. Including the terminal cysteine and phenylalanine, the CDR3 comprises 12 residues. Only the CDR3 DNA stays, 36 bases, in frame from base 1.